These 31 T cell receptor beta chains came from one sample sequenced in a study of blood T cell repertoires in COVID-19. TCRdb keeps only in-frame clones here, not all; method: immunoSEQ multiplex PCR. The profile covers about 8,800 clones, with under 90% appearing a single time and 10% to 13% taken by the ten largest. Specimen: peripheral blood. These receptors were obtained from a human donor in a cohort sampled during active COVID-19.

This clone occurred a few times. The CDR3 reads CASSPRDRGLAGNTIYF. As DNA, the CDR3 is TGTGCCAGCAGCCCTCGGGACAGGGGCCTTGCTGGAAACACCATATATTTT. The V gene is TRBV11-3, the J gene TRBJ1-3; 10 bases line up with TRBD1. Germline CDR1 reads SGHNT; CDR2 reads YENEEA. Trimming at V came to 5 bases and at J to 2 bases, leaving 9 bases not matched to a gene. The CDR3 totals 17 residues.

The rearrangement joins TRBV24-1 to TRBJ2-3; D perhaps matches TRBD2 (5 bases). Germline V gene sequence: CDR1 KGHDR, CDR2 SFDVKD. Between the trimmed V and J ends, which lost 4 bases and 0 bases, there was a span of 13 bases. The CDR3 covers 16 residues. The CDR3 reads CATSEGSETSTDTQYF. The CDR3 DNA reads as TGTGCCACCAGTGAGGGTAGCGAGACAAGCACAGATACGCAGTATTTT.

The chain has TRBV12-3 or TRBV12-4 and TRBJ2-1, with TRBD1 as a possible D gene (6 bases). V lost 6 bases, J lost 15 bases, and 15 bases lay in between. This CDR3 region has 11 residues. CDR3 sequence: CASSGTTVRFF. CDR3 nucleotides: TGTGCCAGCAGCGGGACAACAGTTAGGTTCTTC.

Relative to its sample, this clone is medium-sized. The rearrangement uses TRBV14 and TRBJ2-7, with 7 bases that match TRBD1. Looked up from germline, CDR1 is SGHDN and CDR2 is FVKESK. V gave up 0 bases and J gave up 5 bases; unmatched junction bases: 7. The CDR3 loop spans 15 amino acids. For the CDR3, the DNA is TGTGCCAGCAGCCAAGATAGAGACAGGGCGGACGAGCAGTACTTC. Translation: CASSQDRDRADEQYF.

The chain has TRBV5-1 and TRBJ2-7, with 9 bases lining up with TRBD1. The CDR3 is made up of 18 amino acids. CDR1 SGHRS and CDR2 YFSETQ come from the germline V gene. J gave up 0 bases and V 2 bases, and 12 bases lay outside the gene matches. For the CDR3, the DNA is TGCGCCAGCAGCTTAAGGTCCTCTGGGACAGGGAGCTCCTACGAGCAGTACTTC. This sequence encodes CASSLRSSGTGSSYEQYF.

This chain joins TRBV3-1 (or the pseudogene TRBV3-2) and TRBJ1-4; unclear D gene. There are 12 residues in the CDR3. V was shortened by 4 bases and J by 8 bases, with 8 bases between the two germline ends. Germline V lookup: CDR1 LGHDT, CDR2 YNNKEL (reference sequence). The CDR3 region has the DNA TGTGCCAGCAGCCTGGCCGGGGAAAAACTGTTTTTT. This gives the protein CASSLAGEKLFF.

The CDR3 loop is CASSKGGTSGYEQYF. The CDR3 DNA sequence: TGTGCCAGCAGCAAAGGGGGGACTAGCGGCTACGAGCAGTACTTC. The chain joins TRBV11-3 to TRBJ2-7, with 11 bases matching TRBD2. The trim removed 5 bases at V and 3 bases at J, leaving 6 bases unmatched. CDR3 length: 15 residues. Germline CDR1 SGHNT, CDR2 YENEEA.

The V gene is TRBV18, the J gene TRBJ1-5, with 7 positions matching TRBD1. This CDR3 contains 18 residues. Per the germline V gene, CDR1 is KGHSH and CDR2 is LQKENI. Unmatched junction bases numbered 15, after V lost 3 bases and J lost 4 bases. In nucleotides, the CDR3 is TGTGCCAGCTCACCCCTAGACAGGGCTATTGGGGGAAATCAGCCCCAGCATTTT. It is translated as CASSPLDRAIGGNQPQHF.

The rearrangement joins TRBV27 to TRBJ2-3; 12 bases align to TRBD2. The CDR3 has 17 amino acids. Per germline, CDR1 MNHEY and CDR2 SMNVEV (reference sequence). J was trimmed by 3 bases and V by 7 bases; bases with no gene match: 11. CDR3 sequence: CASNKRLAGEVTDTQYF. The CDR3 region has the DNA TGTGCCAGCAACAAACGACTAGCGGGGGAGGTAACAGATACGCAGTATTTT.

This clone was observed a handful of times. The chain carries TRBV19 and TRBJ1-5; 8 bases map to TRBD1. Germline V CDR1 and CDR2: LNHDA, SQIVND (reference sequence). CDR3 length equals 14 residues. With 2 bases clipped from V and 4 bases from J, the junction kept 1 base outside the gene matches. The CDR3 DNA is TGTGCCAGTAGTATACGACAGGGGAATCAGCCCCAGCATTTT. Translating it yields CASSIRQGNQPQHF.

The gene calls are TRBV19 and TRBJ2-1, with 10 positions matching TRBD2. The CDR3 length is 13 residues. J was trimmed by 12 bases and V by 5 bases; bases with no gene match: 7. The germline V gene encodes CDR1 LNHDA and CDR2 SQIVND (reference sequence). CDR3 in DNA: TGTGCCAGTAGTGCGCCCTTAGCGGGGGGGCAGTTCTTC. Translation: CASSAPLAGGQFF.

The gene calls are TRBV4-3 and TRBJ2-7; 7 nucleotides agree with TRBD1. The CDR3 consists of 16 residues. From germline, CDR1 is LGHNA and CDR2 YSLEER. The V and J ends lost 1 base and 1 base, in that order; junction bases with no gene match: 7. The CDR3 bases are TGCGCCAGCAGCCAAGCTTATGACAGGGCGTCCTACGAGCAGTACTTC. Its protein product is CASSQAYDRASYEQYF.

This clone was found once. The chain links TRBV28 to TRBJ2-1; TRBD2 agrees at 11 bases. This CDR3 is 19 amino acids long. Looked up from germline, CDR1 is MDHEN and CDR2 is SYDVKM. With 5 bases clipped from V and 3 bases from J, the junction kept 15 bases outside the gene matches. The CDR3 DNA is TGTGCCAGCAGTGGGACCGGGACTAGCGGACCTCTAGACTACAATGAGCAGTTCTTC. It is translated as CASSGTGTSGPLDYNEQFF.

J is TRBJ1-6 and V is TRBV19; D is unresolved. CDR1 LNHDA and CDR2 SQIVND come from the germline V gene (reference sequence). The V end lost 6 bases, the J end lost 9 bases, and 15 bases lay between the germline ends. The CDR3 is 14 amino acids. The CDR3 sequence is CASRRGDGGSPLHF. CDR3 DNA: TGTGCCAGTAGACGGGGAGATGGCGGTTCACCCCTCCACTTT.

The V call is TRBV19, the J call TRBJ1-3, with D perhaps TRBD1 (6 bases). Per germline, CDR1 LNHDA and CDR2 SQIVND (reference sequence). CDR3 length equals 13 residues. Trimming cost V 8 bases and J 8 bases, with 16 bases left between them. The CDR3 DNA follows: TGTGCCAGTGTTTATAAGGGGGTGGACACCATATATTTT. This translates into CASVYKGVDTIYF.

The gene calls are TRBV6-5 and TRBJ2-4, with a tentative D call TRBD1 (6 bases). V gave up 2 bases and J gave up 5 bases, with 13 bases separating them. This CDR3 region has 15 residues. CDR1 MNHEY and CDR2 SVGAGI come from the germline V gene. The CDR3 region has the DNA TGTGCCAGCAGTTACGGGGCAGGGGCCGAAAACATTCAGTACTTC. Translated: CASSYGAGAENIQYF.

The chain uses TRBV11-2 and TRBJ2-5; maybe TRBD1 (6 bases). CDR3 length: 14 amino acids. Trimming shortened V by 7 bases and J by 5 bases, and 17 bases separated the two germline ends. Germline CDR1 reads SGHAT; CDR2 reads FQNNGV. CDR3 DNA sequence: TGTGCCAGCACCCGGCGACAGGACGGGGAGACCCAGTACTTC. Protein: CASTRRQDGETQYF. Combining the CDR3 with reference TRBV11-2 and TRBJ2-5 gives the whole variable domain EAGVAQSPRYKIIEKRQSVAFWCNPISGHATLYWYQQILGQGPKLLIQFQNNGVVDDSQLPKDRFSAERLKGVDSTLKIQPAKLEDSAVYLCASTRRQDGETQYFGPGTRLLVL.

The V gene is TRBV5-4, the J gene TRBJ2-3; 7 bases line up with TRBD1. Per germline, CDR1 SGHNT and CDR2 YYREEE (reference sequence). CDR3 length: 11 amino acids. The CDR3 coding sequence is TGTGCAGGGGGCGGCACAGATACGCAGTATTTT. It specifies CAGGGTDTQYF. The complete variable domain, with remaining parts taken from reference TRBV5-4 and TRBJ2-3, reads ETGVTQSPTHLIKTRGQQVTLRCSSQSGHNTVSWYQQALGQGPQFIFQYYREEENGRGNFPPRFSGLQFPNYSSELNVNALELDDSALYLCAGGGTDTQYFGPGTRLTVL.

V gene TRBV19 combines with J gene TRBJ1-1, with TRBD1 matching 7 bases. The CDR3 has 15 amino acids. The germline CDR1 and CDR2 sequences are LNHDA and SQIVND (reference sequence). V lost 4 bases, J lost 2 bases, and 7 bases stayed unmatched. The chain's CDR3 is CASSSGDRQNTEAFF. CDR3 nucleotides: TGTGCCAGTAGTAGCGGGGACAGACAAAACACTGAAGCTTTCTTT.

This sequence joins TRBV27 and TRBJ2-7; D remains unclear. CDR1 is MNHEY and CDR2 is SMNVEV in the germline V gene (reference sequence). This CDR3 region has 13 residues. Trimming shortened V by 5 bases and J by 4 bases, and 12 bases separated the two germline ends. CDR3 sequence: CASSPHVRYEQYF. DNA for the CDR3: TGTGCCAGCAGTCCCCACGTGAGGTACGAGCAGTACTTC.

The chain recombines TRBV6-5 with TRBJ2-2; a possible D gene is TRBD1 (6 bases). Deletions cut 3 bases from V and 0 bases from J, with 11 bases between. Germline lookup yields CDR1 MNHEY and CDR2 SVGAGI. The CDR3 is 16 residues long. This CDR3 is CASSYSGQSNTGELFF. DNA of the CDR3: TGTGCCAGCAGTTATTCCGGACAGTCGAACACCGGGGAGCTGTTTTTT.

The CDR3, as DNA: TGTGCCAGCAGCCAACCGGACTCAACCTTTTACGAGCAGTACTTC. It yields the protein CASSQPDSTFYEQYF. The chain employs TRBV3-1 (or the pseudogene TRBV3-2) and TRBJ2-7; TRBD2 might be the D (5 bases). Trimming shortened V by 2 bases and J by 4 bases, and 15 bases separated the two germline ends. The CDR3 spans 15 residues. Germline lookup yields CDR1 LGHDT and CDR2 YNNKEL (reference sequence).

CDR3 amino acids: CASSPKLNTEAFF. CDR3 DNA sequence: TGTGCCAGTAGTCCAAAGCTGAACACTGAAGCTTTCTTT. J is TRBJ1-1 and V is TRBV19; D is ambiguous. Germline assignment: CDR1 LNHDA and CDR2 SQIVND (reference sequence). The CDR3 has 13 amino acids. The V end was cut by 5 bases, the J end by 0 bases, with 7 bases between.

In DNA, the CDR3 is TGTGCCAGCAGTGAATTGTCTAGACTTGATACGCAGTATTTT. Its translation is CASSELSRLDTQYF. The chain has TRBV2 and TRBJ2-3; D not certain. Germline CDR1 and CDR2: SNHLY and FYNNEI. The CDR3 is made up of 14 amino acids. Trimming left V 2 bases short and J 6 bases short, with 12 bases between. Looking up the rest from reference TRBV2 and TRBJ2-3 gives the full variable domain: EPEVTQTPSHQVTQMGQEVILRCVPISNHLYFYWYRQILGQKVEFLVSFYNNEISEKSEIFDDQFSVERPDGSNFTLKIRSTKLEDSAMYFCASSELSRLDTQYFGPGTRLTVL.

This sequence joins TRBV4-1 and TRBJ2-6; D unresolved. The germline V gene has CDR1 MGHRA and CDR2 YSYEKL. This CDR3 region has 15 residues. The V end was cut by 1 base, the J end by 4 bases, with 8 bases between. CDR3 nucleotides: TGCGCCAGCAGCCAAGTTGGGCAGGGGGCCAACGTCCTGACTTTC. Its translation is CASSQVGQGANVLTF.

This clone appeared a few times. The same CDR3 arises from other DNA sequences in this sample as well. The CDR3 sequence is CASSIGAGTYEQYF. DNA of the CDR3: TGTGCCAGTAGTATAGGAGCAGGTACCTACGAGCAGTACTTC. The rearrangement links TRBV19 to TRBJ2-7; D gene unclear. The V gene lost 1 base and the J gene lost 2 bases, with 9 bases spanning the gap. The CDR3 loop spans 14 amino acids. Germline CDR1 is LNHDA and CDR2 is SQIVND (reference sequence). The full variable domain, with the rest looked up from reference TRBV19 and TRBJ2-7, is DGGITQSPKYLFRKEGQNVTLSCEQNLNHDAMYWYRQDPGQGLRLIYYSQIVNDFQKGDIAEGYSVSREKKESFPLTVTSAQKNPTAFYLCASSIGAGTYEQYFGPGTRLTVT.

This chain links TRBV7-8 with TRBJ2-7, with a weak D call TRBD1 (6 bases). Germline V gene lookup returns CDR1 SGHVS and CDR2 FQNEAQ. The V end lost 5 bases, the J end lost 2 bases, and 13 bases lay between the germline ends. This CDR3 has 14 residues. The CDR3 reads CASSPQGFAYEQYF. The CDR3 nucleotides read TGTGCCAGCAGCCCGCAGGGGTTCGCCTACGAGCAGTACTTC.

The CDR3 region is CASSAWLIAKNIQYF. In nucleotides, the CDR3 is TGTGCCAGCAGTGCTTGGCTTATCGCCAAAAACATTCAGTACTTC. V and J are TRBV6-2 or TRBV6-3 and TRBJ2-4; no clear D gene. V lost 5 bases, J lost 1 base, and 12 bases lay in between. CDR3 length equals 15 residues. Germline assignment: CDR1 MNHEY and CDR2 SVGEGT.

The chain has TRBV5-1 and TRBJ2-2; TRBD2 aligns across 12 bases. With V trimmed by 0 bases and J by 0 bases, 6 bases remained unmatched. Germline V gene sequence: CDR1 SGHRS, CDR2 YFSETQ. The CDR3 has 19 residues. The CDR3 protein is CASSLVPTSGGANTGELFF. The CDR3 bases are TGCGCCAGCAGCTTGGTCCCGACTAGCGGGGGCGCGAACACCGGGGAGCTGTTTTTT.

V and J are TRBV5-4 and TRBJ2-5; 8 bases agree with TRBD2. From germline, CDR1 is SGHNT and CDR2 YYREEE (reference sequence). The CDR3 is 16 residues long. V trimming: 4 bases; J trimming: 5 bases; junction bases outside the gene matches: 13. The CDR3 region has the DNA TGTGCCAGCAGCAAAACGGTGGCTAGCGGGCTGGAGACCCAGTACTTC. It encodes CASSKTVASGLETQYF.

CDR3 nucleotides: TGTGCCAGCAGTTTTCCACGGACAGGGGCGCCAGGAAACACCATATATTTT. Amino acid sequence: CASSFPRTGAPGNTIYF. The genes are TRBV6-2 or TRBV6-3 and TRBJ1-3; TRBD1 matches at 9 bases. After removal of 4 bases from V and 4 bases from J, the junction contained 11 bases not matched to a gene. Germline V CDR1 and CDR2: MNHEY, SVGEGT. The CDR3 runs 17 residues.